A single sample is the source of the 5 T cell receptor beta chains below, sequenced in a study of control samples from healthy donors and cancer patients (TCRdb year 2020). The library was obtained by the immunoSEQ multiplex PCR assay. The immuneACCESS repertoire file appears here via TCRdb, limited to in-frame rearrangements. These files lack a portion of the clones; in checked studies, under half of the deficit traces to unresolved V genes, and the cause of the others is not known. For this sample the table gives 90,000 or so clones, of which roughly nine tenths were detected only once. Of the sample, less than 10% falls within the top ten clones. The sample was PBMCs. Receptor source: a woman aged 45-65 years with colorectal cancer.

The chain combines TRBV5-1 with TRBJ1-3, with D perhaps TRBD1 (5 bases). V shed 4 bases and J shed 0 bases, with 11 bases lying between them. This CDR3 has 15 amino acids. Germline V CDR1 and CDR2: SGHRS, YFSETQ. The CDR3 is CASSLIGGSGNTIYF. CDR3 coding DNA: TGCGCCAGCAGCCTCATCGGGGGCTCTGGAAACACCATATATTTT. Together with reference TRBV5-1 and TRBJ1-3, the CDR3 gives the full variable domain: KAGVTQTPRYLIKTRGQQVTLSCSPISGHRSVSWYQQTPGQGLQFLFEYFSETQRNKGNFPGRFSGRQFSNSRSEMNVSTLELGDSALYLCASSLIGGSGNTIYFGEGSWLTVV.

The chain employs TRBV6-1 and TRBJ1-5, with D uncertain. Germline V lookup: CDR1 MNHNS, CDR2 SASEGT. The CDR3 is 13 amino acids. The V gene lost 1 base and the J gene lost 6 bases, with 7 bases spanning the gap. CDR3 amino acids: CASSEEGGQPQHF. CDR3 DNA: TGTGCCAGCAGTGAAGAGGGAGGTCAGCCCCAGCATTTT.

J is TRBJ1-5 and V is TRBV19, with D possibly TRBD1 on 5 matching bases. The ends were cut back, 6 bases at V and 6 bases at J, with 12 bases in the middle. The CDR3 length is 13 residues. CDR1 and CDR2 from the germline V gene are LNHDA and SQIVND (reference sequence). The CDR3 protein is CASSTVQGQPQHF. As DNA, the CDR3 is TGTGCCAGTAGCACCGTTCAGGGTCAGCCCCAGCATTTT.

The chain is built from TRBV7-2 and TRBJ1-2; D is unclear. CDR3 length: 16 residues. In germline, CDR1 is SGHTA, CDR2 FQGNSA. Trimming cost V 4 bases and J 4 bases, with 19 bases left between them. The CDR3 nucleotides read TGTGCCAGCAGCTGGGGTCGGACGGGCACCGGCTATGGCTACACCTTC. It codes for CASSWGRTGTGYGYTF.

This clone was counted between two and nine times. This chain joins TRBV19 and TRBJ1-4, with 7 bases matching TRBD1. Germline loops: CDR1 LNHDA, CDR2 SQIVND (reference sequence). After removal of 4 bases from V and 12 bases from J, the junction contained 5 bases not matched to a gene. The CDR3 has 12 residues. The CDR3 sequence is CASSTGQAELFF. In DNA, the CDR3 is TGTGCCAGTAGTACAGGACAGGCTGAACTGTTTTTT.